This T cell receptor (beta chain) appears in the sequencing data of a study of tumor-infiltrating lymphocytes in primary liver carcinoma. Study-wide context: Maximum tumor diameters ranged from 4.2 to 10 cm, stage T1-T3 N0M0.

A primer in the constant region served to generate TCR beta cDNA from about 480 ng of total RNA. The TCR beta library was amplified through three nested multiplex PCR rounds in a modified ARM-PCR procedure. It was with TRBV1-TRBV30 forward primers and a C-beta reverse primer that the first two PCR rounds were run, at approximately 10 cycles each. TCRdb re-called the multiplex PCR reads through MiXCR, storing one row per CDR3 protein. The sample shows 330,000 or so distinct CDR3 sequences, roughly 61% of them seen only once. In germline, CDR1 is MNHEY, CDR2 SVGAGI. This CDR3 comprises 14 residues. On this clonotype: A junction end diverges from the germline sequence, so it may reflect a read error.

Germline DNA was also extracted, while the blood RNA originated from unsorted whole blood. The chain recombines TRBV6-5 with TRBJ2-7; D remains unclear. The clonotype was recovered from a man aged 35 to 55 with primary liver carcinoma and hepatitis B virus infection. The specimen was peripheral blood. Here the CDR3 reads CASSPNGVPYERYF. The CDR3 DNA reads TGTGCCAGCAGTCCCAATGGCGTTCCCTACGAGCGGTACTTC.